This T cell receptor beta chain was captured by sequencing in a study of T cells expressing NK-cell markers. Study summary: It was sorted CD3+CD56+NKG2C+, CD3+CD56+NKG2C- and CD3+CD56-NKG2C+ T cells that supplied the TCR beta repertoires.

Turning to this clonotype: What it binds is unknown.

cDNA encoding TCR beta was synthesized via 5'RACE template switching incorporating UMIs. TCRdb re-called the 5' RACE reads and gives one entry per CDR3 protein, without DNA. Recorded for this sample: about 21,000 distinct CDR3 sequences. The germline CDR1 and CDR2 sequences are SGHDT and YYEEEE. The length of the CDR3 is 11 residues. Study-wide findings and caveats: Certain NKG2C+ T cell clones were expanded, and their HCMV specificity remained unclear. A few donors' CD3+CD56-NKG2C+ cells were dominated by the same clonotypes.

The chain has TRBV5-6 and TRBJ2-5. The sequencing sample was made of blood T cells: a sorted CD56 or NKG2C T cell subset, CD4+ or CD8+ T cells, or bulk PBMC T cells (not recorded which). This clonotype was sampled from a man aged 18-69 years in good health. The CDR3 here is CASSFTETQYF.